This T cell receptor (beta chain) is from a study of blood T cells in healthy people across ages. Study at large: For every two T cells, template switching captured about one barcoded beta molecule.

This CDR3 contains 12 residues. The V gene lost 3 bases and the J gene lost 9 bases, with 9 bases spanning the gap. Germline values: CDR1 SEHNR, CDR2 FQNEAQ (reference sequence). This clonotype was counted between two and nine times. A second about 6 to 12 cycle PCR used barcoded and J-beta primers. TCRdb analysed the 5' RACE reads with MiXCR anew, one entry per CDR3 protein. The sample contains about 600,000 distinct CDR3 sequences, 40% to 55% of which appear only once. Sample donors were healthy Caucasian individuals that came from Russia, aged roughly 6 to 95. Isolated per sample were at least 6 million PBMCs. The total RNA that was extracted per sample amounted to at least 5 micrograms.

The specimen sequenced was blood. This chain uses TRBV7-9 with TRBJ2-1; either TRBD1 or TRBD2 may fit D (6 bases each). This sequence was found in a man at least 80 years old in good health. In DNA form, the CDR3 reads TGTGCCAGCAGCTTTGAGGGGGGTGAGCAGTTCTTC. It encodes CASSFEGGEQFF.